This TCR beta chain was obtained from a study of CD8+ T cells in alopecia areata. General observations from the study: The study found that many expanded lesional clones persisted in scalp and blood during tofacitinib. Expanded CD8+ clones among the top 100, and scalp clonality, were significantly decreased by tofacitinib. When scalp samples are sequenced, resident alphabeta T cells of normal skin are also captured. With just one nonresponder, it is still uncertain whether baseline CD8+ expansion relates to response.

Following extraction, RNA underwent reverse transcription to cDNA, which served as the sequencing template. Sequencing was performed with immunoSEQ multiplex PCR; in TCRdb, only in-frame clones are kept and a portion is missing. Here the sample spans more than 150,000 clones, about half being singletons. Germline CDR1 is SNHLY and CDR2 is FYNNEI. Trimming removed 2 bases at V and 4 bases at J, with 10 bases between. The CDR3 covers 14 residues. Specified treatment: oral pan-JAK inhibitor, 5-10 mg twice daily. Notes on this clone: Its antigen is as yet unknown.

This receptor was taken from a human donor with alopecia areata. The source material was CD8+ T cells sorted from blood, sampled around week 54, from a patient treated with tofacitinib. The chain couples TRBV2 to TRBJ2-3; no clear D. This CDR3 is CASSETGWADTQYF. In nucleotides, the CDR3 is TGTGCCAGCAGTGAAACGGGTTGGGCAGATACGCAGTATTTT.